A selection of T cell receptor beta chains follows, all from one sample in a study of cytomegalovirus exposure and HLA in healthy donors. Measured with immunoSEQ multiplex PCR; TCRdb has only the in-frame clones, and not every one. The profile covers roughly 280,000 clones, with 86% appearing a single time and 0.9% to 1.1% taken by the ten largest. Sequencing was carried out using PBMCs. The receptors were gathered from a woman under 30 in good health and CMV-seronegative. CDR3s include the opening cysteine and the closing phenylalanine or tryptophan. The D gene is left open where the match is weak. Clone size is given for some rows only: seen once, a few or many times, or a class if the clone is expanded.

d_gene,v_gene,j_gene,abundance,CDR3nt,CDR3aa
.,TRBV7-6,TRBJ2-3,.,TGTGCCAGCAGCCCAAAGGGCAGGGGCCTCACAGATACGCAGTATTTT,CASSPKGRGLTDTQYF
TRBD1,TRBV18,TRBJ2-6,.,TGTGCCAGCTCACCACCGGGTTGGACAGGGCTCTCTGGGGCCAACGTCCTGACTTTC,CASSPPGWTGLSGANVLTF
.,TRBV5-4,TRBJ2-7,.,TGTGCCAGCAGCTTGGTAATTTGGGCAGGGGACCGTTCCGAGCAGTACTTC,CASSLVIWAGDRSEQYF
TRBD2,TRBV6-5,TRBJ2-7,.,TGTGCCAGCAGTTTACTAGCGGGGGACTACGAGCAGTACTTC,CASSLLAGDYEQYF
.,TRBV9,TRBJ1-3,once,TGTGCCAGCAGCCCCTTTCGAAACACCATATATTTT,CASSPFRNTIYF
TRBD1,TRBV11-2,TRBJ1-2,.,TGTGCCAGCAGCTCCTCGGACAGGGGTGGCTATGGCTACACCTTC,CASSSSDRGGYGYTF
.,TRBV29-1,TRBJ1-5,few,TGCAGCGTTGGACCAGGGTCCACTCAGCCCCAGCATTTT,CSVGPGSTQPQHF
TRBD2,TRBV9,TRBJ2-1,.,TGTGCCAGCAGCGTAGCAAGCGGGGGGGGCATCTACAATGAGCAGTTCTTC,CASSVASGGGIYNEQFF
.,TRBV7-9,TRBJ2-7,.,TGTGCCAGCAGCCCCCAACTACCCCACGGGCAGTACTTC,CASSPQLPHGQYF
.,TRBV11-2,TRBJ2-7,.,TGTGCCAGCAGCTTAGAGGACTCCAGCTCCTACGAGCAGTACTTC,CASSLEDSSSYEQYF
.,TRBV7-6,TRBJ2-7,.,TGTGCCAGCAGCTTAGCCGCGGGGACGTCCTACGAGCAGTACTTC,CASSLAAGTSYEQYF
.,TRBV27,TRBJ2-5,few,TGTGCCAGCAGTTTGAGCGGGCAAGGGGAGACCCAGTACTTC,CASSLSGQGETQYF
TRBD2,TRBV5-1,TRBJ2-1,.,TGCGCCAGCAGCTTGGACCGACTAGCGGATACCAGATACAATGAGCAGTTCTTC,CASSLDRLADTRYNEQFF
.,TRBV27,TRBJ2-2,once,TGTGCCAGCAGTAACAGGGTGATCACCGGGGAGCTGTTTTTT,CASSNRVITGELFF
.,TRBV9,TRBJ1-4,.,TGTGCCAGCAGCGTAGCGGGGGGCGGGCTTAATGAAAAACTGTTTTTT,CASSVAGGGLNEKLFF
.,TRBV30,TRBJ1-2,.,TGTGCCTGGACAGGGTCCTATGGCTACACCTTC,CAWTGSYGYTF
TRBD2,TRBV11-3,TRBJ2-7,.,TGTGCCAGCAGCGCGACTAGCGGAAGCTCCTACGAGCAGTACTTC,CASSATSGSSYEQYF
TRBD2,TRBV19,TRBJ2-7,few,TGTGCCAGTAGTGGGAGGGGTTTTTCCGAGCAGTACTTC,CASSGRGFSEQYF
TRBD1,TRBV5-4,TRBJ1-1,.,TGTGCCAGCAGCTTGGTGGTTTGGCAGGGGGTCACTGAAGCTTTCTTT,CASSLVVWQGVTEAFF
TRBD2,TRBV7-2,TRBJ2-1,few,TGTGCCAGCAGCTTAGTGGCTAGCGGGGAAGATGAGCAGTTCTTC,CASSLVASGEDEQFF
TRBD2,TRBV9,TRBJ2-5,.,TGTGCCAGCAGCGTAACTAGCGGGGGGGTACGAGAGACCCAGTACTTC,CASSVTSGGVRETQYF
.,TRBV5-1,TRBJ2-7,.,TGCGCCAGCAGCCCACCGAGTTACGAGCAGTACTTC,CASSPPSYEQYF
.,TRBV6-6,TRBJ2-2,.,TGTGCCAGCAGTTACGAGGGCTCCGGGGAGCTGTTTTTT,CASSYEGSGELFF
TRBD1,TRBV19,TRBJ2-3,.,TGTGCCAGTAGTATGGACAGGCCCAGCACAGATACGCAGTATTTT,CASSMDRPSTDTQYF
TRBD1,TRBV18,TRBJ1-5,.,TGTGCCAGCTCACCACAAGACAGGGCCGGGTCGAGCAATCAGCCCCAGCATTTT,CASSPQDRAGSSNQPQHF
TRBD1,TRBV6-1,TRBJ2-7,once,TGTGCCAGCGGGACAGGCTCCTACGAGCAGTACTTC,CASGTGSYEQYF
.,TRBV5-1,TRBJ1-2,.,TGCGCCAGCAGCCAGACGACAACTCCTAACTATGGCTACACCTTC,CASSQTTTPNYGYTF
.,TRBV5-4,TRBJ1-2,.,TGTGCCAGCAGCTTGGACAGGGCACCTGGCTACACCTTC,CASSLDRAPGYTF
TRBD2,TRBV5-1,TRBJ2-1,.,TGCGCCAGCAGCACCCTTGGCGGGGGATTCTACAATGAGCAGTTCTTC,CASSTLGGGFYNEQFF
TRBD1,TRBV18,TRBJ2-3,.,TGTGCCAGCTCACCCTTTCCGGGACAGGGATTAGATACGCAGTATTTT,CASSPFPGQGLDTQYF
TRBD1,TRBV7-9,TRBJ1-2,.,TGTGCCAGCAGCTTTGGCAGGACAGGTAGTAACTATGGCTACACCTTC,CASSFGRTGSNYGYTF
.,TRBV18,TRBJ1-1,.,TGTGCCAGCTCCCCTAATCCTCGGGGGGAGAACACTGAAGCTTTCTTT,CASSPNPRGENTEAFF
TRBD1,TRBV28,TRBJ1-2,.,TGTGCCAGCACCTCATCCGACAGGGAGCTATATGGCTACACCTTC,CASTSSDRELYGYTF
.,TRBV25-1,TRBJ1-2,.,TGTGCCAGCAGTGAATTGGCCAGGGGTGCTGGCTACACCTTC,CASSELARGAGYTF
.,TRBV5-6,TRBJ2-7,.,TGTGCCAGCAGCTTTGAGGGGCAGGGGTCCTACGAGCAGTACTTC,CASSFEGQGSYEQYF
TRBD1,TRBV5-4,TRBJ1-2,.,TGTGCCAGCAGCAGCAGGACAGGGATTGGCTACACCTTC,CASSSRTGIGYTF
TRBD1,TRBV11-3,TRBJ2-1,.,TGTGCCAGCACCCCAGGGGGCAATGAGCAGTTCTTC,CASTPGGNEQFF
TRBD2,TRBV7-2,TRBJ2-5,.,TGTGCCAGCAGTCCGCCGGGACTAGCGGGGGCGGGGGGGACCCAGTACTTC,CASSPPGLAGAGGTQYF
TRBD1,TRBV28,TRBJ2-1,.,TGTGCCAGCAGTCCCCAGGGGGCCCAATCCTACAATGAGCAGTTCTTC,CASSPQGAQSYNEQFF
.,TRBV5-1,TRBJ1-2,.,TGCGCCAGCAGCTTGGGTGGGGCTGGTGGCTACACCTTC,CASSLGGAGGYTF
TRBD1,TRBV28,TRBJ1-4,few,TGTGCCAGTTTGACAGGGTGGGGGAGTGAAAAACTGTTTTTT,CASLTGWGSEKLFF
.,TRBV9,TRBJ2-7,.,TGTGCCAGCAGCGTAGCACTCAACTCTCCGTACGAGCAGTACTTC,CASSVALNSPYEQYF
TRBD2,TRBV6-5,TRBJ2-7,.,TGTGCCAGCAGGAGGACTAGCGGGGGACGTGGCGAGCAGTACTTC,CASRRTSGGRGEQYF
TRBD2,TRBV7-8,TRBJ2-1,.,TGTGCCAGCAGCCAAAGCGGGAGCTCCTACAATGAGCAGTTCTTC,CASSQSGSSYNEQFF
TRBD1,TRBV19,TRBJ1-1,.,TGTGCCAGTAGTAAGGGACAGGGGGTTGCTGAAGCTTTCTTT,CASSKGQGVAEAFF
.,TRBV4-2,TRBJ1-3,.,TGTGCCAGCAGCCAAGATTCTCCTAACACCATATATTTT,CASSQDSPNTIYF
.,TRBV5-4,TRBJ1-2,.,TGTGCCAGCAGCTTGGTAGCTAACTATGGCTACACCTTC,CASSLVANYGYTF
.,TRBV7-9,TRBJ2-7,.,TGTGCCAGCAGCCTCCTAGGGAGCCTTGGCTCCTACGAGCAGTACTTC,CASSLLGSLGSYEQYF
.,TRBV5-1,TRBJ2-6,.,TGCGCCAGCAGCCCGTCGGGGGGCCCCAACGTCCTGACTTTC,CASSPSGGPNVLTF
TRBD2,TRBV2,TRBJ2-1,.,TGTGCCAGCAGGACTACGGCTAGCGGGAGCCCCCGGGTGTACAATGAGCAGTTCTTC,CASRTTASGSPRVYNEQFF
.,TRBV2,TRBJ1-1,.,TGTGCCAGCAGCTCGAGGACAGTTGAAGCTTTCTTT,CASSSRTVEAFF
.,TRBV6-6,TRBJ2-7,.,TGTGCCAGCAGTTACTTGGCCTTCTACGAGCAGTACTTC,CASSYLAFYEQYF
TRBD2,TRBV9,TRBJ2-2,.,TGTGCCAGCAGCGTAGTTGCGGGAGTTATCACCGGGGAGCTGTTTTTT,CASSVVAGVITGELFF
TRBD1,TRBV28,TRBJ1-5,.,TGTGCCACCGATCAGGGGGGTCTTTATCAGCCCCAGCATTTT,CATDQGGLYQPQHF
.,TRBV30,TRBJ1-4,once,TGTGCCTGGAGTGTAGGCAGCGATAATGAAAAACTGTTTTTT,CAWSVGSDNEKLFF
TRBD1,TRBV6-5,TRBJ1-3,.,TGTGCCAGCATTCCGGACAGGGGTGACCACACCATATATTTT,CASIPDRGDHTIYF
.,TRBV7-2,TRBJ2-2,.,TGTGCCAGCAGCTTAGGCGGGAAAACCGGGGAGCTGTTTTTT,CASSLGGKTGELFF